One and the same sample provided the 28 T cell receptor beta chains below, sequenced in a study of T-cell reconstitution after alpha-beta-depleted transplantation in children. It was with unique molecular identifiers that the TCRbeta library was prepared. TCRdb analysed the PCR reads with MiXCR anew, one entry per CDR3 protein. The sample yields more than 450,000 distinct CDR3 sequences, about 16% seen once. Material: PBMCs from the stem cell graft donor, obtained from the stem cell graft. All receptors derive from a human donor who donated a stem cell graft to a child with acute lymphoblastic leukemia.

Only a few counts were recorded for this clonotype. The gene calls are TRBV12-3 or TRBV12-4 and TRBJ2-7, with 7 bases that match TRBD2. With 7 bases clipped from V and 0 bases from J, the junction kept 6 bases outside the gene matches. The CDR3 has 14 residues. CDR3 region: CASTLAGPSYEQYF. DNA of the CDR3: TGTGCCAGCACCTTAGCGGGTCCCTCCTACGAGCAGTACTTC.

The sample holds a few counts of this clonotype. V and J are TRBV29-1 and TRBJ1-1; D is uncertain. The CDR3 is made up of 11 amino acids. V was cut by 4 bases and J by 4 bases, with 7 bases left in between. Germline V gene lookup returns CDR1 SQVTM and CDR2 ANQGSEA. CDR3 sequence reads: CSVVPGTEAFF. The CDR3 DNA reads TGCAGCGTTGTCCCCGGCACTGAAGCTTTCTTT.

This clonotype was observed a handful of times. V usage is TRBV19 and J usage is TRBJ1-5, with 7 positions matching TRBD1. Germline V lookup: CDR1 LNHDA, CDR2 SQIVND (reference sequence). V was clipped by 0 bases and J by 2 bases; unmatched bases: 7. The CDR3 is made up of 17 amino acids. This chain's CDR3 is CASSIDPGGSGNQPQHF. The DNA for the CDR3 is TGTGCCAGTAGTATAGATCCAGGGGGAAGTGGCAATCAGCCCCAGCATTTT. Based on the CDR3 plus reference TRBV19 and TRBJ1-5, the full variable domain is DGGITQSPKYLFRKEGQNVTLSCEQNLNHDAMYWYRQDPGQGLRLIYYSQIVNDFQKGDIAEGYSVSREKKESFPLTVTSAQKNPTAFYLCASSIDPGGSGNQPQHFGDGTRLSIL.

This chain connects TRBV29-1 to TRBJ2-7; no clear D. Trimming stripped 7 bases from V and 5 bases from J, with 9 bases between. The V gene's germline CDR1 is SQVTM and CDR2 ANQGSEA. The CDR3 spans 10 residues. The CDR3 region is CSAYSNEQYF. In nucleotides, the CDR3 is TGCAGCGCTTACTCGAACGAGCAGTACTTC.

The rearrangement uses TRBV5-1 and TRBJ2-5; TRBD1 is a possible D gene (5 bases). Germline V gives CDR1 SGHRS, CDR2 YFSETQ. V was cut by 4 bases and J by 6 bases, with 16 bases left in between. The CDR3 has 14 amino acids. The CDR3 coding sequence is TGCGCCAGCAGCCCAGGCAGGGTTTTAAAGACCCAGTACTTC. It encodes CASSPGRVLKTQYF.

V and J are TRBV5-1 and TRBJ2-3, with 10 bases lining up with TRBD2. There are 15 residues in the CDR3. V lost 4 bases and J lost 3; bases outside the gene matches: 5. Per germline, CDR1 SGHRS and CDR2 YFSETQ. Here the CDR3 DNA reads TGCGCCAGCAGCGCCATGACTAGCGGGACAGATACGCAGTATTTT. Translating gives CASSAMTSGTDTQYF.

The chain is built from TRBV29-1 and TRBJ2-7; either TRBD1 or TRBD2 may supply D (5 bases each). Trimming cost V 6 bases and J 2 bases, with 11 bases left between them. Germline V gene sequence: CDR1 SQVTM, CDR2 ANQGSEA. CDR3 length equals 12 residues. The CDR3 here is CSVREGTYEQYF. The CDR3 DNA reads as TGCAGCGTACGAGAGGGGACCTACGAGCAGTACTTC.

The chain uses TRBV18 and TRBJ1-1; 8 nucleotides match TRBD1. Germline loops: CDR1 KGHSH, CDR2 LQKENI. V shed 4 bases, J shed 3 bases, and the junction held 4 bases outside the gene matches. The CDR3 is 14 amino acids. The CDR3 loop reads CASSRQGRDTEAFF. As DNA, the CDR3 is TGTGCCAGCTCACGACAGGGGCGGGACACTGAAGCTTTCTTT.

Points on this clonotype: A much bigger clone sits one base away, suggesting this may be a read error. The V gene is TRBV6-1, the J gene TRBJ1-5; D is perhaps TRBD1 (6 bases). The CDR3 sequence is 13 residues long. Germline assignment: CDR1 MNHNS and CDR2 SASEGT. With 6 bases removed from V and 6 bases from J, the gap between germline ends came to 12 bases. As DNA, the CDR3 is TGTGCCAGCAGCCGAGGGGGAGTTCAGCCCCAGCATTTT. Residues: CASSRGGVQPQHF.

This clonotype has more than one count but fewer than ten. The J gene is TRBJ2-1, the V gene TRBV4-2; TRBD2 might be the D (6 bases). Per germline, CDR1 LGHNA and CDR2 YNFKEQ. V was pared by 0 bases and J by 6 bases, with 12 bases between. This CDR3 comprises 15 residues. As DNA, the CDR3 is TGTGCCAGCAGCCAAGATCTACTAGCCGTCAATGAGCAGTTCTTC. Its protein is CASSQDLLAVNEQFF.

This rearrangement joins TRBV3-1 to TRBJ2-7; TRBD1 aligns across 7 bases. The CDR3 spans 16 residues. Germline CDR1 reads LGHDT; CDR2 reads YNNKEL (reference sequence). V was clipped by 0 bases and J by 0 bases; unmatched bases: 5. CDR3 DNA: TGTGCCAGCAGCCAAGATCCGGGACAGCTCTCCTACGAGCAGTACTTC. This translates into CASSQDPGQLSYEQYF.

This clonotype was detected a few times. This chain joins TRBV5-1 and TRBJ2-5, with TRBD2 identical over 7 bases. Unmatched junction bases numbered 7, after V lost 5 bases and J lost 3 bases. There are 14 residues in the CDR3. CDR1 is SGHRS and CDR2 is YFSETQ in the germline V gene. CDR3 region: CASRRGSTEETQYF. The CDR3 DNA reads TGCGCCAGCAGACGCGGGAGTACGGAAGAGACCCAGTACTTC.

This clonotype was recorded a few times. The V call is TRBV18, the J call TRBJ1-5; D perhaps matches TRBD1 (6 bases). The CDR3 runs 15 residues. Trimming pared 1 base from V and 4 bases from J, leaving 11 bases between. CDR1 is KGHSH and CDR2 is LQKENI in the germline V gene. The CDR3 region has the DNA TGTGCCAGCTCACCACAGGGGGTACCTAATCAGCCCCAGCATTTT. It translates to CASSPQGVPNQPQHF.

This clonotype was observed a handful of times. The chain uses TRBV12-5 and TRBJ2-2; 8 bases are shared with TRBD1. Germline CDR1 reads LGHNT; CDR2 reads FRNRAP. The CDR3 runs 15 residues. The J segment lost 3 bases and the V segment lost 6 bases, leaving 6 bases of the junction unmatched. The CDR3 region is CASGPGQGYTGELFF. The CDR3 DNA is TGTGCTAGTGGACCCGGACAGGGTTACACCGGGGAGCTGTTTTTT.

This clonotype was observed many times. The chain uses TRBV10-2 and TRBJ1-1, with 7 bases fitting TRBD1. Per germline, CDR1 WSHSY and CDR2 SAAADI. This CDR3 has 15 residues. Germline trimming cut 7 bases from V and 1 base from J; bases unmatched to any gene: 9. The CDR3 DNA sequence: TGCGCCAGCAACCACCCGACAGGGCGGAACACTGAAGCTTTCTTT. Its protein is CASNHPTGRNTEAFF.

CDR3 DNA sequence: TGCGCCAGCAGCTTGGGGGACACTCACATGAACACTGAAGCTTTCTTT. This encodes CASSLGDTHMNTEAFF. The chain links TRBV5-1 to TRBJ1-1; perhaps TRBD1 as D (6 bases). The CDR3 consists of 16 residues. Germline assignment: CDR1 SGHRS and CDR2 YFSETQ. V was shortened by 0 bases and J by 0 bases, with 12 bases between the two germline ends.

This clonotype was found a few times. This sequence joins TRBV12-3 or TRBV12-4 and TRBJ2-5; 9 nucleotides match TRBD1. The V segment lost 4 bases and the J segment 1 base; nucleotides outside the gene matches: 4. The CDR3 runs to 15 residues. DNA of the CDR3: TGTGCCAGCAGTTCCCCGACAGGGGGCCAAGAGACCCAGTACTTC. This sequence encodes CASSSPTGGQETQYF.

The V and J genes are TRBV5-1 and TRBJ1-6; D is ambiguous. The V end was cut by 2 bases, the J end by 5 bases, with 11 bases between. The CDR3 loop spans 15 amino acids. Germline values: CDR1 SGHRS, CDR2 YFSETQ. The CDR3 spells CASSLRKVDNSPLHF. CDR3 bases: TGCGCCAGCAGCTTAAGGAAGGTCGATAATTCACCCCTCCACTTT. Complete variable domain (other parts from reference TRBV5-1 and TRBJ1-6): KAGVTQTPRYLIKTRGQQVTLSCSPISGHRSVSWYQQTPGQGLQFLFEYFSETQRNKGNFPGRFSGRQFSNSRSEMNVSTLELGDSALYLCASSLRKVDNSPLHFGNGTRLTVT.

The J gene is TRBJ1-5, the V gene TRBV7-9; D gene uncertain. The CDR3 spans 17 residues. Germline V lookup: CDR1 SEHNR, CDR2 FQNEAQ (reference sequence). V was cut by 3 bases and J by 0 bases, with 15 bases left in between. CDR3 DNA sequence: TGTGCCAGCAGCTTCCAATTGACTGAGGATAGCAATCAGCCCCAGCATTTT. Translated, it gives CASSFQLTEDSNQPQHF.

This rearrangement joins TRBV20-1 to TRBJ2-7, with D tentatively TRBD2 (6 bases). This CDR3 contains 14 residues. The ends were cut back, 3 bases at V and 2 bases at J, with 14 bases in the middle. Germline V gives CDR1 DFQATT, CDR2 SNEGSKA (reference sequence). The CDR3: CSARTTRGPYEQYF. The CDR3 DNA follows: TGCAGTGCTAGGACGACTAGAGGTCCCTACGAGCAGTACTTC.

The J gene is TRBJ1-4, the V gene TRBV15, with D possibly being TRBD1 (5 bases). This CDR3 spans 16 amino acids. V shed 4 bases and J shed 4 bases, with 16 bases lying between them. Germline V gene data show CDR1 as LNHNV and CDR2 as YYDKDF (reference sequence). In DNA form, the CDR3 reads TGTGCCACCAGCAAAGGTGGTGGGACCCATAATGAAAAACTGTTTTTT. Translating gives CATSKGGGTHNEKLFF.

The V gene is TRBV20-1, the J gene TRBJ2-1; D is ambiguous. CDR3 length: 13 amino acids. V dropped 3 bases and J dropped 6 bases, with 12 bases sitting between them. The germline CDR1 and CDR2 sequences are DFQATT and SNEGSKA (reference sequence). This CDR3 reads CSASMTRVNEQFF. The CDR3 DNA follows: TGCAGTGCTAGTATGACCCGGGTCAATGAGCAGTTCTTC.

The V gene is TRBV11-1, the J gene TRBJ2-1; D might be TRBD2 (6 bases). The CDR3 has 18 residues. V lost 4 bases, J lost 3 bases, and 22 bases lay in between. Germline assignment: CDR1 SGHAT and CDR2 FQDESV (reference sequence). The CDR3 bases are TGTGCCAGCAGCTGGCGAGGCGGGGCATCCTTCCTCTACAATGAGCAGTTCTTC. Encoded protein: CASSWRGGASFLYNEQFF.

This clonotype was detected a few times. This chain uses TRBV27 with TRBJ2-7, with 10 bases aligning to TRBD1. V was pared by 6 bases and J by 4 bases, with 9 bases of the junction left unmatched. Germline CDR1 and CDR2: MNHEY and SMNVEV (reference sequence). CDR3 length equals 15 residues. The CDR3 region has the DNA TGTGCCAGCAGATATACCCGGGACAGGGGTTACGAGCAGTACTTC. The encoded protein is CASRYTRDRGYEQYF.

The gene calls are TRBV5-8 and TRBJ1-5; the D is unclear. V was clipped by 1 base and J by 1 base, with 6 bases between them. The CDR3 has 14 residues. Germline CDR1 reads SGHTS; CDR2 reads YDEGEE. In DNA form, the CDR3 reads TGTGCCAGCAGCTTGTGGACGAGCAATCAGCCCCAGCATTTT. Translated: CASSLWTSNQPQHF.

This clonotype came up a few times. The rearrangement links TRBV7-9 to TRBJ1-3, with D hard to call. There are 16 residues in the CDR3. V was pared by 1 base and J by 3 bases, with 13 bases between. Germline values: CDR1 SEHNR, CDR2 FQNEAQ (reference sequence). The DNA for the CDR3 is TGTGCCAGCAGCTTAGTACAAGGAGTTGGTGGAAACACCATATATTTT. It translates to CASSLVQGVGGNTIYF.

The table lists this clonotype with a few counts. The chain uses TRBV5-1 and TRBJ2-3, with D unresolved. V was pared by 1 base and J by 2 bases, with 11 bases between. The CDR3 has 15 amino acids. The germline CDR1 and CDR2 sequences are SGHRS and YFSETQ. The CDR3 loop is CASSLKVTHTDTQYF. The CDR3 DNA reads TGCGCCAGCAGCTTGAAGGTGACACACACAGATACGCAGTATTTT.

This clonotype was detected a few times. The J gene is TRBJ2-1, the V gene TRBV5-1; D gene ambiguous. With 1 base removed from V and 1 base from J, the gap between germline ends came to 15 bases. Germline CDR1 is SGHRS and CDR2 is YFSETQ. CDR3 length: 17 amino acids. CDR3 region: CASSLSLGSLSYNEQFF. CDR3 sequence (DNA): TGCGCCAGCAGCTTGAGTTTGGGCAGCTTATCCTACAATGAGCAGTTCTTC.